These 11 T cell receptor beta chains were sequenced from one sample in a study of blood T cell repertoires in COVID-19. Here immunoSEQ multiplex PCR was the method, and the copy in TCRdb shows in-frame clones only, minus some. The sample has about 160,000 clones, around four fifths seen once. The sample taken for sequencing was peripheral blood. These receptors came from a woman of 80 years or more with acute or convalescent COVID-19.

This clone was counted a single time. The chain couples TRBV7-2 to TRBJ1-2; 9 bases align to TRBD1. Germline loops: CDR1 SGHTA, CDR2 FQGNSA. Trimming took 1 base from V and 8 from J; bases not matched to a gene: 5. This CDR3 has 14 amino acids. The CDR3 region has the DNA TGTGCCAGCAGCTTAGAGACAGGGGGAGGGGGCTACACCTTC. Protein sequence: CASSLETGGGGYTF. Together with reference TRBV7-2 and TRBJ1-2, the CDR3 gives the full variable domain: GAGVSQSPSNKVTEKGKDVELRCDPISGHTALYWYRQSLGQGLEFLIYFQGNSAPDKSGLPSDRFSAERTGGSVSTLTIQRTQQEDSAVYLCASSLETGGGGYTFGSGTRLTVV.

The chain links TRBV30 to TRBJ2-7, with 7 nucleotides matching TRBD1. Germline assignment: CDR1 GTSNPN and CDR2 SVGIG (reference sequence). There are 14 residues in the CDR3. The V gene end was trimmed by 1 base and the J gene end by 1 base; junction bases not matched to a gene: 4. Here the CDR3 reads CAWSAPDRSYEQYF. Here the CDR3 DNA reads TGTGCCTGGAGTGCACCGGACAGGTCCTACGAGCAGTACTTC.

This chain joins TRBV18 and TRBJ2-2; weak D call: TRBD1 (5 bases). Trimming cost V 3 bases and J 4 bases, with 15 bases left between them. Germline CDR1 and CDR2: KGHSH and LQKENI. The CDR3 contains 16 residues. CDR3 sequence reads: CASSPLQGQGTGELFF. The DNA for the CDR3 is TGTGCCAGCTCACCCTTGCAGGGCCAAGGCACCGGGGAGCTGTTTTTT.

The chain has TRBV7-2 and TRBJ1-6, with D tentatively TRBD1 (5 bases). In germline, CDR1 is SGHTA, CDR2 FQGNSA. The V end was cut by 1 base, the J end by 0 bases, with 7 bases between. CDR3 size: 16 residues. DNA for the CDR3: TGTGCCAGCAGCTTAGAGGGGCGCTCCTATAATTCACCCCTCCACTTT. As protein: CASSLEGRSYNSPLHF.

The V and J genes are TRBV3-1 (or the pseudogene TRBV3-2) and TRBJ1-2; D is perhaps TRBD1 (6 bases). The V gene lost 0 bases and the J gene lost 2 bases, with 16 bases spanning the gap. This CDR3 has 17 residues. Germline lookup yields CDR1 LGHDT and CDR2 YNNKEL (reference sequence). CDR3 sequence: CASSQEFGGRGNYGYTF. In nucleotides, the CDR3 is TGTGCCAGCAGCCAAGAGTTCGGGGGGCGCGGGAACTATGGCTACACCTTC.

CDR3 amino acids: CASRQWRGSTDTQYF. The CDR3 DNA reads as TGTGCCAGTAGACAGTGGCGGGGCAGCACAGATACGCAGTATTTT. The chain combines TRBV19 with TRBJ2-3, with a possible D match to TRBD2 (6 bases). CDR1 is LNHDA, CDR2 SQIVND, per germline (reference sequence). Trimming pared 6 bases from V and 0 bases from J, leaving 13 bases between. The CDR3 covers 15 residues.

Only a few counts were recorded for this clone. The chain employs TRBV18 and TRBJ2-7; D is perhaps TRBD2 (6 bases). The V gene lost 0 bases and the J gene lost 2 bases, with 8 bases spanning the gap. CDR1 is KGHSH and CDR2 is LQKENI in the germline V gene. This CDR3 region has 14 residues. The CDR3 protein is CASSPPEGPYEQYF. The CDR3 DNA reads TGTGCCAGCTCACCACCGGAGGGTCCCTACGAGCAGTACTTC.

V and J are TRBV2 and TRBJ1-3; D remains unclear. Germline V lookup: CDR1 SNHLY, CDR2 FYNNEI. Trimming cost V 10 bases and J 1 base, with 8 bases left between them. The CDR3 runs 12 residues. The CDR3 DNA reads TGTGCCACCTACCTTTCTGGAAACACCATATATTTT. This gives the protein CATYLSGNTIYF.

The sample holds one count of this clone. The chain couples TRBV19 to TRBJ1-3; no firm D call. The CDR3 spans 17 residues. V lost 2 bases, J lost 1 base, and 15 bases lay in between. Germline CDR1 and CDR2: LNHDA and SQIVND (reference sequence). The CDR3 region has the DNA TGTGCCAGTAGTATATCGGTCGGGAGGTCGTCTGGAAACACCATATATTTT. Translated, it gives CASSISVGRSSGNTIYF. Looking up the rest from reference TRBV19 and TRBJ1-3 gives the full variable domain: DGGITQSPKYLFRKEGQNVTLSCEQNLNHDAMYWYRQDPGQGLRLIYYSQIVNDFQKGDIAEGYSVSREKKESFPLTVTSAQKNPTAFYLCASSISVGRSSGNTIYFGEGSWLTVV.

CDR3 residues: CASSFTGGGIYNEQFF. The DNA for the CDR3 is TGTGCCAGCTCTTTTACTGGCGGGGGGATCTACAATGAGCAGTTCTTC. V usage is TRBV18 and J usage is TRBJ2-1, with 8 positions matching TRBD2. Germline-derived CDR1 and CDR2 are KGHSH and LQKENI. With V trimmed by 6 bases and J by 3 bases, 10 bases remained unmatched. The CDR3 spans 16 residues.

The chain is built from TRBV28 and TRBJ2-5, with TRBD2 matching over 9 bases. Unmatched junction bases numbered 3, after V lost 2 bases and J lost 2 bases. The V gene's germline CDR1 is MDHEN and CDR2 SYDVKM. This CDR3 spans 15 amino acids. The CDR3 sequence is CASSLGGRGQETQYF. The DNA of the CDR3 is TGTGCCAGCAGTTTAGGCGGGAGGGGTCAAGAGACCCAGTACTTC.